The 15 T cell receptor beta chains below come from one sample, sequenced in a study of blood T cells in healthy people across ages (dated by TCRdb to the mid-2010s). To prepare the library, 5' RACE was applied. The sample was run on an Illumina HiSeq 2500. The second PCR ran for about 7 to 11 cycles and used a J-beta primer mix along with a sample-barcoded 5' primer. TCRdb reran the public reads through fastp at Q25 and MiXCR, keeping productive beta chains. When rows share a CDR3 protein, they turn into one entry using the most common DNA and genes. Here the sample has approximately 940,000 distinct CDR3 sequences; approximately 49% occur a single time. The ten largest clones represent under 15% of the sample. Sequencing used blood. The source is a man aged 25-45 years in good health.

This clonotype was detected many times. The CDR3 DNA sequence: TGTGCCAGCAGTGAAATGGCAGGTTTCTACAATGAGCAGTTCTTC. Protein product: CASSEMAGFYNEQFF. The J gene is TRBJ2-1, the V gene TRBV6-1; D not resolved. V lost 2 bases and J 3 bases, leaving 11 bases between the germline ends. This CDR3 is 15 amino acids long. The V gene's germline CDR1 is MNHNS and CDR2 SASEGT.

The chain is built from TRBV18 and TRBJ2-7, with TRBD2 matching over 8 bases. J gave up 3 bases and V 0 bases, and 10 bases lay outside the gene matches. Germline assignment: CDR1 KGHSH and CDR2 LQKENI. CDR3 length: 17 amino acids. CDR3 coding DNA: TGTGCCAGCTCACCACCGGAGGGAACTAGCGGAAACTACGAGCAGTACTTC. Its translation: CASSPPEGTSGNYEQYF.

This rearrangement joins TRBV2 to TRBJ2-3, with 11 bases identical to TRBD2. Germline V CDR1 and CDR2: SNHLY, FYNNEI. CDR3 length: 15 amino acids. After removal of 4 bases from V and 2 bases from J, the junction contained 2 bases not matched to a gene. The CDR3 DNA follows: TGTGCCAGCAGTGCGACTAGCGGGGACACAGATACGCAGTATTTT. This translates into CASSATSGDTDTQYF.

The chain combines TRBV6-2 or TRBV6-3 with TRBJ2-7, with 8 bases fitting TRBD1. The trim removed 2 bases at V and 3 bases at J, leaving 6 bases unmatched. Germline V CDR1 and CDR2: MNHEY, SVGEGT. The CDR3 length is 15 residues. CDR3: CASSYHTTGVYEQYF. For the CDR3, the DNA is TGTGCCAGCAGTTACCACACGACAGGGGTCTACGAGCAGTACTTC.

The chain couples TRBV24-1 to TRBJ2-3; 8 nucleotides align to TRBD1. Germline V gene lookup returns CDR1 KGHDR and CDR2 SFDVKD. The CDR3 spans 16 residues. Trimming took 3 bases from V and 0 from J; bases not matched to a gene: 4. CDR3: CATSDPGQGSTDTQYF. CDR3 DNA sequence: TGTGCCACCAGTGATCCTGGACAGGGAAGCACAGATACGCAGTATTTT.

This clonotype was seen more than once but under ten times. The chain recombines TRBV20-1 with TRBJ2-2; possibly TRBD2 for D (6 bases). The CDR3 sequence is 15 residues long. Trimming stripped 3 bases from V and 2 bases from J, with 13 bases between. Germline V gene data show CDR1 as DFQATT and CDR2 as SNEGSKA (reference sequence). DNA for the CDR3: TGCAGTGCTAGGCTCCCGGGGGTTAACACCGGGGAGCTGTTTTTT. Its protein is CSARLPGVNTGELFF.

The CDR3 protein is CSVERGRRETQYF. The CDR3 DNA follows: TGCAGCGTTGAGAGGGGTCGTAGAGAGACCCAGTACTTC. The J gene is TRBJ2-7, the V gene TRBV29-1; TRBD1 or TRBD2 may be the D gene (5 bases each). The end of the DNA is better explained by TRBJ2-5, so the J call may be wrong. CDR1 SQVTM and CDR2 ANQGSEA come from the germline V gene. CDR3 size: 13 residues.

The V gene is TRBV10-3, the J gene TRBJ2-1, with D possibly being TRBD1 (6 bases). CDR1 ENHRY and CDR2 SYGVKD come from the germline V gene. This CDR3 is built from 14 residues. Deletions cut 4 bases from V and 5 bases from J, with 12 bases between. CDR3 nucleotide sequence: TGTGCCATCAGTGGAACAGGGACCCACAATGAGCAGTTCTTC. Its translation: CAISGTGTHNEQFF.

J is TRBJ2-3 and V is TRBV3-1; D tentatively reads TRBD1 or TRBD2 (7 bases each). Trimming left V 0 bases short and J 4 bases short, with 11 bases between. The CDR3 sequence is 15 residues long. Germline V gene data show CDR1 as LGHDT and CDR2 as YNNKEL (reference sequence). CDR3 in DNA: TGTGCCAGCAGCCAAGATCAGGGGGGGGCAGATACGCAGTATTTT. Amino acids: CASSQDQGGADTQYF.

The V call is TRBV4-1, the J call TRBJ2-7, with 9 bases matching TRBD1. CDR3 length: 15 residues. Trimming cost V 5 bases and J 7 bases; bases outside gene matches: 12. In germline, CDR1 is MGHRA, CDR2 YSYEKL. In DNA, the CDR3 is TGCGCCAGCAGCAGGGGGACAGGGATATCGAGGGAGCAGTACTTC. It codes for CASSRGTGISREQYF.

The V gene is TRBV4-3, the J gene TRBJ2-5; the D gene is possibly TRBD1 (6 bases). V lost 0 bases and J lost 5, with 16 bases in between. Germline loops: CDR1 LGHNA, CDR2 YSLEER. This CDR3 region has 16 residues. The CDR3 coding sequence is TGCGCCAGCAGCCAAGAGCCCGACAGGAGGTGGGAGACCCAGTACTTC. This codes for CASSQEPDRRWETQYF.

CDR3 sequence: CASSLRWRGGRDTQYF. The CDR3 DNA is TGTGCCAGCAGCTTACGGTGGCGGGGGGGTAGGGATACGCAGTATTTT. This rearrangement joins TRBV13 to TRBJ2-3; 9 nucleotides align to TRBD2. The CDR3 consists of 16 residues. Germline CDR1 reads PRHDT; CDR2 reads FYEKMQ (reference sequence). V trimming: 2 bases; J trimming: 6 bases; junction bases outside the gene matches: 9.

This clonotype occurred once. The CDR3 end shows no conserved phenylalanine or tryptophan, and so a read error is likely. The chain's CDR3 is CSARDPGLGTDTQYL. Written as DNA, the CDR3 is TGCAGTGCTAGAGATCCCGGTTTAGGAACAGATACGCAGTATCTT. V and J are TRBV20-1 and TRBJ2-3; no reliable D call. The CDR3 sequence is 15 residues long. Trimming took off 0 bases at V and 3 bases at J, with 13 bases between the two ends. CDR1 is DFQATT and CDR2 is SNEGSKA in the germline V gene (reference sequence).

This rearrangement joins TRBV5-6 to TRBJ2-1; D unresolved. The germline V gene encodes CDR1 SGHDT and CDR2 YYEEEE. CDR3 size: 12 residues. Between the trimmed V and J ends, which lost 3 bases and 14 bases, there was a span of 15 bases. In DNA, the CDR3 is TGTGCCAGCAGCTCTCCGGGCCGTAGGGAGTTCTTC. Its translation: CASSSPGRREFF.

This clonotype appeared a few times. This chain uses TRBV4-1 with TRBJ1-2; the D gene is possibly TRBD1 (5 bases). Trimming left V 1 base short and J 7 bases short, with 13 bases between. Germline V gene data show CDR1 as MGHRA and CDR2 as YSYEKL. The CDR3 length is 14 residues. The CDR3 DNA reads as TGCGCCAGCAGCCAAGTCGGGGCTGACTCTGGCTACACCTTC. This gives the protein CASSQVGADSGYTF.